This entry lists 15 T cell receptor beta chains sequenced from one sample in a study of CD8+CD57+ T cells in acquired aplastic anemia (dated by TCRdb to about 2018). Flow cytometry had shown CD8+CD57+ cell expansion in the patients selected for sequencing. TCRdb lists the instrument as Illumina HiSeq 2000. Genomic DNA served as template for TCR beta VDJ combination and CDR3 sequence profiling. TCRdb passed the public sequencing reads through fastp at Q25 and MiXCR, retaining productive beta sequences. Duplicate CDR3 protein sequences are folded into a single record with the most common DNA and genes. This sample lists 150,000 to 200,000 distinct CDR3 sequences; approximately 44% were detected once. 3.2% of the sample is taken by the ten largest. The source material was sorted CD4+, CD8+, or CD8+CD57+ T cells (not recorded which) from PBMCs. The receptors were sampled from a human donor with aplastic anemia.

The CDR3 DNA follows: TGTGCCAGCAGTCCGATGGGGACAGGGGGCTTACTAGCCAAAAACATTCAGTACTTC. Its protein is CASSPMGTGGLLAKNIQYF. The chain employs TRBV12-3 or TRBV12-4 and TRBJ2-4; 12 bases are shared with TRBD1. The CDR3 totals 19 residues. The trim removed 5 bases at V and 0 bases at J, leaving 11 bases unmatched.

The V gene is TRBV10-3, the J gene TRBJ2-3; no reliable D call. V lost 10 bases and J lost 3, with 14 bases in between. From germline, CDR1 is ENHRY and CDR2 SYGVKD. This CDR3 is 13 amino acids long. This chain's CDR3 is CATNERRTDTQYF. As DNA, the CDR3 is TGTGCCACCAACGAAAGACGGACAGATACGCAGTATTTT.

This clonotype was seen at least ten times. J is TRBJ2-7 and V is TRBV7-2; 10 positions match TRBD1. The length of the CDR3 is 16 residues. Germline trimming cut 2 bases from V and 1 base from J; bases unmatched to any gene: 5. CDR1 SGHTA and CDR2 FQGNSA come from the germline V gene. The CDR3 nucleotides read TGTGCCAGCAGCTTATTAGGGACAGGGGCGTCCTACGAGCAGTACTTC. Protein: CASSLLGTGASYEQYF. Drawing the rest from reference TRBV7-2 and TRBJ2-7, the complete variable domain is GAGVSQSPSNKVTEKGKDVELRCDPISGHTALYWYRQSLGQGLEFLIYFQGNSAPDKSGLPSDRFSAERTGGSVSTLTIQRTQQEDSAVYLCASSLLGTGASYEQYFGPGTRLTVT.

The chain couples TRBV6-1 to TRBJ1-1; TRBD1 aligns across 12 bases. The V segment lost 6 bases and the J segment 4 bases; nucleotides outside the gene matches: 9. The CDR3 has 16 amino acids. Germline V CDR1 and CDR2: MNHNS, SASEGT. Here the CDR3 DNA reads TGTGCCAGCAGCCTAGGGACAGGGGGCTTCGGCACTGAAGCTTTCTTT. It encodes CASSLGTGGFGTEAFF.

As for this clonotype: Being one base from a much bigger clone, this may be a read error. This chain connects TRBV5-4 to TRBJ2-1; TRBD1 might be the D (6 bases). Germline CDR1 and CDR2: SGHNT and YYREEE (reference sequence). Trimming cost V 6 bases and J 12 bases, with 19 bases left between them. The CDR3 length is 13 residues. CDR3 protein: CASTMGARDGQFF. For the CDR3, the DNA is TGTGCCAGCACCATGGGGGCTCGGGATGGGCAGTTCTTC.

The J gene is TRBJ1-2, the V gene TRBV2; D gene unclear. The CDR3 spans 14 residues. Between the trimmed V and J ends, which lost 0 bases and 9 bases, there was a span of 14 bases. Germline assignment: CDR1 SNHLY and CDR2 FYNNEI. The CDR3 DNA reads as TGTGCCAGCAGTGAAGCCGAGGGCCCGATGAGCTACACCTTC. It is translated as CASSEAEGPMSYTF.

With respect to this clonotype: It may be a read error: a sequence one base away is much more abundant. CDR3 DNA sequence: TGCGCCAGCGGCGAAGGGGGTTTGAATGAGCAGTTCTTC. Amino acids: CASGEGGLNEQFF. V gene TRBV5-1 combines with J gene TRBJ2-1, with TRBD1 as a possible D gene (6 bases). V dropped 7 bases and J dropped 7 bases, with 15 bases sitting between them. This CDR3 is 13 amino acids long. Germline-derived CDR1 and CDR2 are SGHRS and YFSETQ.

This clonotype appeared many times. The V call is TRBV20-1, the J call TRBJ2-2; no definite D call. The CDR3 is made up of 14 amino acids. Trimming removed 2 bases at V and 5 bases at J, with 12 bases between. Germline V CDR1 and CDR2: DFQATT, SNEGSKA (reference sequence). The CDR3, as DNA: TGCAGTGCTAGACCGGACGCAAGGACCGGGGAGCTGTTTTTT. Residues: CSARPDARTGELFF.

The gene calls are TRBV15 and TRBJ1-3; unclear D gene. Germline-derived CDR1 and CDR2 are LNHNV and YYDKDF (reference sequence). Between the trimmed V and J ends, which lost 0 bases and 0 bases, there was a span of 6 bases. The CDR3 is 15 amino acids. The CDR3 coding sequence is TGTGCCACCAGCAGAGACCTTTTCTCTGGAAACACCATATATTTT. Its protein product is CATSRDLFSGNTIYF.

This clonotype was observed a few times. J is TRBJ1-6 and V is TRBV15, with D tentatively TRBD1 (5 bases). Germline V lookup: CDR1 LNHNV, CDR2 YYDKDF (reference sequence). V lost 3 bases and J 7 bases, leaving 19 bases between the germline ends. The CDR3 totals 17 residues. CDR3 in amino acids: CATSSQPMGVYNSPLHF. CDR3 coding DNA: TGTGCCACCAGCAGCCAGCCGATGGGGGTGTACAATTCACCCCTCCACTTT. Using reference TRBV15 and TRBJ1-6 for the parts outside the CDR3, the full variable domain is DAMVIQNPRYQVTQFGKPVTLSCSQTLNHNVMYWYQQKSSQAPKLLFHYYDKDFNNEADTPDNFQSRRPNTSFCFLDIRSPGLGDTAMYLCATSSQPMGVYNSPLHFGNGTRLTVT.

This clonotype has just a few counts. This sequence joins TRBV6-5 and TRBJ2-1; 10 bases line up with TRBD1. Germline V gives CDR1 MNHEY, CDR2 SVGAGI. V gave up 4 bases and J gave up 9 bases; unmatched junction bases: 12. The CDR3 length is 16 residues. CDR3 region: CASSSRPGQGFSEQFF. The CDR3 DNA sequence: TGTGCCAGCAGTTCCAGGCCGGGACAGGGGTTTTCTGAGCAGTTCTTC.

The J gene is TRBJ1-5, the V gene TRBV19; TRBD1 matches at 11 bases. Trimming at V came to 7 bases and at J to 6 bases, leaving 5 bases not matched to a gene. This CDR3 has 14 residues. Germline V gene lookup returns CDR1 LNHDA and CDR2 SQIVND (reference sequence). The CDR3 DNA reads TGTGCCAGTACTCGGACAGGGGGCAGTCAGCCCCAGCATTTT. Translated, it gives CASTRTGGSQPQHF.

The chain recombines TRBV15 with TRBJ2-7, with D uncertain. The CDR3 has 13 residues. CDR1 and CDR2 from the germline V gene are LNHNV and YYDKDF (reference sequence). V gave up 0 bases and J gave up 0 bases, with 3 bases separating them. The CDR3 protein is CATSREPSYEQYF. The CDR3 DNA is TGTGCCACCAGCAGAGAACCCTCCTACGAGCAGTACTTC.

The V gene is TRBV9, the J gene TRBJ2-3, with TRBD2 matching 7 bases. From germline, CDR1 is SGDLS and CDR2 YYNGEE. The V and J ends lost 3 bases and 4 bases, in that order; junction bases with no gene match: 2. The CDR3 loop spans 13 amino acids. CDR3 loop: CASSATSADTQYF. In DNA form, the CDR3 reads TGTGCCAGCAGCGCCACTAGCGCAGATACGCAGTATTTT. Together with reference TRBV9 and TRBJ2-3, the CDR3 gives the full variable domain: DSGVTQTPKHLITATGQRVTLRCSPRSGDLSVYWYQQSLDQGLQFLIQYYNGEERAKGNILERFSAQQFPDLHSELNLSSLELGDSALYFCASSATSADTQYFGPGTRLTVL.

This clonotype appeared a few times. The chain recombines TRBV29-1 with TRBJ1-1; D uncertain. CDR1 and CDR2 from the germline V gene are SQVTM and ANQGSEA. CDR3 size: 12 residues. V shed 3 bases and J shed 4 bases, with 9 bases lying between them. CDR3 in amino acids: CSVDSGSTEAFF. The DNA of the CDR3 is TGCAGCGTTGATTCGGGAAGCACTGAAGCTTTCTTT.